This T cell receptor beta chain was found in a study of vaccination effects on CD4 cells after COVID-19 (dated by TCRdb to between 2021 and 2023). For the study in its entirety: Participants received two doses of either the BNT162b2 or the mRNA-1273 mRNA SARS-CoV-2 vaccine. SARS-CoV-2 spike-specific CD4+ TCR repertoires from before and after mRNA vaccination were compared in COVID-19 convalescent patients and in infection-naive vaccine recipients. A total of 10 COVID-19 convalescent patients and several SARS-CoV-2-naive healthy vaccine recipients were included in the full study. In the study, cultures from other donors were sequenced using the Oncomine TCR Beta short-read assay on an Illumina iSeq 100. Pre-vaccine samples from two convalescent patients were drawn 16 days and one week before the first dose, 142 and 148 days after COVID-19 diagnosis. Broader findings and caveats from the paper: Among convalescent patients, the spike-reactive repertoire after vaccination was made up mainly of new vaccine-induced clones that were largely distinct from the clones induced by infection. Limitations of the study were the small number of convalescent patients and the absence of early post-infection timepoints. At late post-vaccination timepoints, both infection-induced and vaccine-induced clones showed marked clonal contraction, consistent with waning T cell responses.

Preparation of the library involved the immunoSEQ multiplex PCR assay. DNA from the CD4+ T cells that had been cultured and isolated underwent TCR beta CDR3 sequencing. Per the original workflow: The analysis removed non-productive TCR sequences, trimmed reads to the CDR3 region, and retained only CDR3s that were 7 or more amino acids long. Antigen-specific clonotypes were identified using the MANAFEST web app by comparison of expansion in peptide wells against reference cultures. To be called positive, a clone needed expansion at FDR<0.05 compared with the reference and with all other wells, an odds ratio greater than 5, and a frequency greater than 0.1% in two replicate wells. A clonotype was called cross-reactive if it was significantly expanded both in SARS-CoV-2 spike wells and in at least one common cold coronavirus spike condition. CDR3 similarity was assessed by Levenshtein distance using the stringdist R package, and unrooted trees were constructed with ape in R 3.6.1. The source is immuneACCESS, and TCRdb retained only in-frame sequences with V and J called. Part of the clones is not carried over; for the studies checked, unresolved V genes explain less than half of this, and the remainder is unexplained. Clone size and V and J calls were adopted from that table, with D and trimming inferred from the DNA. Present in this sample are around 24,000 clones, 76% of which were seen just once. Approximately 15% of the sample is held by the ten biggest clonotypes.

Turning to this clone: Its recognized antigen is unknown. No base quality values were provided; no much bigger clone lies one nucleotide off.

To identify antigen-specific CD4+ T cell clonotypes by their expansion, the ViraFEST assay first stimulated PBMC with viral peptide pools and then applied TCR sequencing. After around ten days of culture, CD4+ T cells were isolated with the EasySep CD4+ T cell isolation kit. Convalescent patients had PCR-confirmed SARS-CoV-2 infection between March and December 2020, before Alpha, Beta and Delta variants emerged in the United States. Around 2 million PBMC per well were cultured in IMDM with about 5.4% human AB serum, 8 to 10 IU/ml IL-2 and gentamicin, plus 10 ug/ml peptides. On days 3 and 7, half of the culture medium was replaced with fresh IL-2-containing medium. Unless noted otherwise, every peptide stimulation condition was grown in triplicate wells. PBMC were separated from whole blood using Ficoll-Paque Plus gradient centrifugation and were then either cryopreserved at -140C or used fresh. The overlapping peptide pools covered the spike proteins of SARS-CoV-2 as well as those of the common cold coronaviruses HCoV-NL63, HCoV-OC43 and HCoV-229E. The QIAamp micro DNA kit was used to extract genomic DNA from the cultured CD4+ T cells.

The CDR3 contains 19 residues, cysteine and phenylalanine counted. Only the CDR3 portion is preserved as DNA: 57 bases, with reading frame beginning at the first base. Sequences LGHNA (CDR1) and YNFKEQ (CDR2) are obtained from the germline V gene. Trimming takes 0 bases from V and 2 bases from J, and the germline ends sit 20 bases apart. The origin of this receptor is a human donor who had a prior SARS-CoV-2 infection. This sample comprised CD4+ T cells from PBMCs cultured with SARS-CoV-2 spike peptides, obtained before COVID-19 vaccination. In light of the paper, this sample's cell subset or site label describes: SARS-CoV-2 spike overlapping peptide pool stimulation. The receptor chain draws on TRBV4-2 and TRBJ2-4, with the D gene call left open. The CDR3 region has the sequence CASSQDASVDFSSKNIQYF. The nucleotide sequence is TGTGCCAGCAGCCAAGATGCGTCCGTAGATTTTAGTTCCAAAAACATTCAGTACTTC.